This TCR beta chain derives from a study of T cell responses to AZD1222 COVID-19 vaccine. Study results and caveats: Across the whole spike, CD4 TCRs peaked at regions 160-218 and 743-854. Compared with day 0, the breadth and depth of the Spike-specific TCR repertoire rose significantly after two doses of AZD1222. As reported, nearly half of all spike-specific TCRs target variant regions that are unmutated.

TCRdb's copy holds only in-frame clones and misses some; the assay was immunoSEQ multiplex PCR. The repertoire holds approximately 170,000 clones, with roughly nine tenths as singletons. This clone was recorded once. Its specificity is unknown. The ends lost 8 bases at V and 3 bases at J; junction bases unmatched: 5. Germline values: CDR1 SGHVS, CDR2 FQNEAQ. This CDR3 spans 13 amino acids. Sequenced material: peripheral blood, taken on day 0 of AZD1222 vaccination. The sequence was collected from an adult in good health. V is TRBV7-8 and J is TRBJ1-1, with 8 bases fitting TRBD1. This CDR3 is CASRDRQHTEAFF. In DNA, the CDR3 is TGTGCCAGCCGGGACAGGCAACACACTGAAGCTTTCTTT. The whole variable domain, remainder taken from reference TRBV7-8 and TRBJ1-1, is GAGVSQSPRYKVAKRGQDVALRCDPISGHVSLFWYQQALGQGPEFLTYFQNEAQLDKSGLPSDRFFAERPEGSVSTLKIQRTQQEDSAVYLCASRDRQHTEAFFGQGTRLTVV.